The source of this T cell receptor (beta chain) is a study of T cells in localized non-small cell lung cancer. In regard to this clone: Its target is not known.

Broader study findings: Uninvolved neighboring lung showed the greatest T cell clonality, exceeding tumor.

Libraries were prepared by immunoSEQ multiplex PCR; TCRdb keeps only in-frame clonotypes and omits some of them. Here the sample spans around 33,000 clones, roughly four fifths being singletons. This sample comprised peripheral blood, obtained before any cancer treatment. This receptor was obtained from a male donor at least 60 years old with stage III squamous cell lung carcinoma.

CDR3 loop: CASTGQNTEAFF. In nucleotides, the CDR3 is TGTGCCAGCACGGGCCAGAACACTGAAGCTTTCTTT. V gene TRBV2 combines with J gene TRBJ1-1, with D unresolved. This CDR3 contains 12 residues. Germline V CDR1 and CDR2: SNHLY, FYNNEI. Trimming left V 7 bases short and J 1 base short, with 7 bases between.